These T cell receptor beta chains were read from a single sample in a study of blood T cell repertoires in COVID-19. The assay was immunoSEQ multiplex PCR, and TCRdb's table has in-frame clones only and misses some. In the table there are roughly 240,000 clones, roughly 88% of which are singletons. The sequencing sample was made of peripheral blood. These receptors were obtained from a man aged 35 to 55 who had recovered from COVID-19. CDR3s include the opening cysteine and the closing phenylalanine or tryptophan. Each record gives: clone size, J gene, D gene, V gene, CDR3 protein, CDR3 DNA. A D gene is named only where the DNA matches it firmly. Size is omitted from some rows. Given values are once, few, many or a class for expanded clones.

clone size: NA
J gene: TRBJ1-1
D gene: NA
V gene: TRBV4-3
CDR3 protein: CASSQTGGNTEAFF
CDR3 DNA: TGCGCCAGCAGCCAAACCGGGGGGAACACTGAAGCTTTCTTT

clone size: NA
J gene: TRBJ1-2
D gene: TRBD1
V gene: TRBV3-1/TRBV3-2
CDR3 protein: CASSPRQGDYTF
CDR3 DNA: TGTGCCAGCAGCCCCCGACAGGGCGACTACACCTTC

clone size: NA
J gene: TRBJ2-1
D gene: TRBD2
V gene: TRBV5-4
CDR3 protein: CASSLSGDSYNEQFF
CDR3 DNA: TGTGCCAGCAGCTTAAGCGGGGACTCCTACAATGAGCAGTTCTTC

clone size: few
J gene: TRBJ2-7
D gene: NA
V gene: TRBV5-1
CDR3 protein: CASSLEEGFYEQYF
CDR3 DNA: TGCGCCAGCAGCTTGGAGGAGGGTTTCTACGAGCAGTACTTC

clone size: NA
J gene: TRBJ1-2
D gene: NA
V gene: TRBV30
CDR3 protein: CAWSVTVVAGGGYGYTF
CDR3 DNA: TGTGCCTGGAGTGTAACAGTGGTTGCAGGAGGTGGCTATGGCTACACCTTC

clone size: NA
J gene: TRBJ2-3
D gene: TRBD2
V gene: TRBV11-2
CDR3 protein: CASSFAGGSTDTQYF
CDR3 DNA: TGTGCCAGCAGCTTCGCGGGGGGCAGCACAGATACGCAGTATTTT

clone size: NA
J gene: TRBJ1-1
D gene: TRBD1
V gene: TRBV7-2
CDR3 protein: CASSPQGAQAFF
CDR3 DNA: TGTGCCAGCAGCCCGCAGGGGGCGCAAGCTTTCTTT

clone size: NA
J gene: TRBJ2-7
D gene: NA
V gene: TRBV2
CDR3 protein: CASSSHRYSQYF
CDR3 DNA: TGTGCCAGCAGTTCCCACAGGTATTCGCAGTACTTC

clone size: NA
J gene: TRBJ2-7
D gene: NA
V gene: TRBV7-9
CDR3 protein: CASSLAGGEQYF
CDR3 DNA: TGTGCCAGCAGCTTAGCGGGGGGCGAGCAGTACTTC

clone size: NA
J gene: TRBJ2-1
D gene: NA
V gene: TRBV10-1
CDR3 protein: CASSGYQEGEQFF
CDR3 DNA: TGCGCCAGCAGTGGATACCAGGAGGGTGAGCAGTTCTTC

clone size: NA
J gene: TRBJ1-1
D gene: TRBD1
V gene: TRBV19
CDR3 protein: CASTRGVNTEAFF
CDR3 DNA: TGTGCCAGTACCAGGGGGGTGAACACTGAAGCTTTCTTT

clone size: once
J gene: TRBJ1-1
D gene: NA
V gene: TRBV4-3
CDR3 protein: CASSQDGNLNTEAFF
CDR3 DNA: TGCGCCAGCAGCCAAGACGGGAACCTGAACACTGAAGCTTTCTTT

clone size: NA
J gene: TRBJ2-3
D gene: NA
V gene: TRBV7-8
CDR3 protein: CASSRSRTDTQYF
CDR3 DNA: TGTGCCAGCAGCCGGTCCAGAACAGATACGCAGTATTTT

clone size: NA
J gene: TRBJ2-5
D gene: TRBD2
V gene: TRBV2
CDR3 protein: CASSEREGRETQYF
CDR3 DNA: TGTGCCAGCAGTGAGCGGGAGGGCCGGGAGACCCAGTACTTC

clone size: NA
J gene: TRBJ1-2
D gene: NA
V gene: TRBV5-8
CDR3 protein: CASSLLEARGYGYTF
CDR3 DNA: TGTGCCAGCAGCTTGCTAGAGGCCCGGGGCTATGGCTACACCTTC

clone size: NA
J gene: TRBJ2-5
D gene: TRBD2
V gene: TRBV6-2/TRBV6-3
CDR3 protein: CASSYAGVGTQYF
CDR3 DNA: TGTGCCAGCAGTTACGCGGGGGTGGGGACCCAGTACTTC

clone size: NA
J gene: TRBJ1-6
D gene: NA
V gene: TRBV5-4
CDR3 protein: CASRTRDFNSPLHF
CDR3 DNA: TGTGCCAGCAGGACCAGGGACTTCAATTCACCCCTCCACTTT

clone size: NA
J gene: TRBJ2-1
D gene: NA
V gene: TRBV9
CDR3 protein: CASSVLSSSYNEQFF
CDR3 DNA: TGTGCCAGCAGCGTCCTCTCGAGCTCCTACAATGAGCAGTTCTTC

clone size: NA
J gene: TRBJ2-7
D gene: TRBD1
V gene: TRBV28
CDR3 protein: CASSRTGTGYYEQYF
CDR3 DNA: TGTGCCAGCAGTCGAACCGGGACAGGGTACTACGAGCAGTACTTC

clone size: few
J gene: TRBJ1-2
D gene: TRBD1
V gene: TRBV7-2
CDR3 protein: CASSLTTGNGYTF
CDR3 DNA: TGTGCCAGCAGCTTAACGACAGGGAATGGCTACACCTTC

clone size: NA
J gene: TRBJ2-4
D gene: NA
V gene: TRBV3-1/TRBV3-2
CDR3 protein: CASSQASIQYF
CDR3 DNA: TGTGCCAGCAGCCAGGCTAGCATTCAGTACTTC

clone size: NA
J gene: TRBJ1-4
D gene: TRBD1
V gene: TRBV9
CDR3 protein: CASRHDRENEKLFF
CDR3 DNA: TGTGCCAGCAGGCATGACAGGGAAAATGAAAAACTGTTTTTT

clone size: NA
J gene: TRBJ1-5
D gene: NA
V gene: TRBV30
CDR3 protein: CAWSPGTSLHSNQPQHF
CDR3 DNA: TGTGCCTGGAGCCCTGGGACATCTCTACATAGCAATCAGCCCCAGCATTTT

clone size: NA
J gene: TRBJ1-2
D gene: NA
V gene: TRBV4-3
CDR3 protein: CASSQGMADYGYTF
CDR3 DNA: TGCGCCAGCAGCCAAGGTATGGCAGACTATGGCTACACCTTC

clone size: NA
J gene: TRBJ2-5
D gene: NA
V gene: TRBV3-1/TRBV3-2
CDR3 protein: CASSPPAYQETQYF
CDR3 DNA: TGTGCCAGCAGCCCCCCAGCGTACCAAGAGACCCAGTACTTC

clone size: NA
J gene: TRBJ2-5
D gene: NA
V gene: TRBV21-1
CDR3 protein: CASSKDRARKTQYF
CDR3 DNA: TGTGCCAGCAGCAAGGACAGGGCCAGGAAGACCCAGTACTTC

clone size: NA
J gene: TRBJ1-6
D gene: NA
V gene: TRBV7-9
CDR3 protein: CASSPLLTNSPLHF
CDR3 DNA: TGTGCCAGCAGCCCATTACTAACTAATTCACCCCTCCACTTT

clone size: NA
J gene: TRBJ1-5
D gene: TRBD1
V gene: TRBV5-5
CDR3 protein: CASSSGQENQPQHF
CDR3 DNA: TGTGCCAGCAGCTCGGGACAGGAAAATCAGCCCCAGCATTTT